This entry is about one T cell receptor (beta chain). Its antigen is still unknown. This sample was included in a study of shared clonotypes between healthy human individuals. Study-wide results and caveats: Generation probabilities were higher for clonotypes shared across all four sorted-subset donors than for unshared ones.

Germline-derived CDR1 and CDR2 are SGHNT and YENEEA. Trimming took 5 bases from V and 4 from J, leaving 20 bases between them. This CDR3 is 17 amino acids long. Sequencing used immunoSEQ multiplex PCR; TCRdb keeps in-frame clones, though not all of them. The table shows fewer than 1.8 million clones, with approximately 98.5% occurring only once. The chain employs TRBV11-3 and TRBJ2-2, with D possibly matching TRBD2 (6 bases). The TCR sequence derives from a man aged 25 to 40 in good health. Sequences were obtained from naive CD4+ T cells sorted from blood. Specified subset: CD45RA+ positively selected. CDR3 in DNA: TGTGCCAGCAGCGCACCGGGAGCCGCCGGAGCCACCGGGGAGCTGTTTTTT. It encodes CASSAPGAAGATGELFF.